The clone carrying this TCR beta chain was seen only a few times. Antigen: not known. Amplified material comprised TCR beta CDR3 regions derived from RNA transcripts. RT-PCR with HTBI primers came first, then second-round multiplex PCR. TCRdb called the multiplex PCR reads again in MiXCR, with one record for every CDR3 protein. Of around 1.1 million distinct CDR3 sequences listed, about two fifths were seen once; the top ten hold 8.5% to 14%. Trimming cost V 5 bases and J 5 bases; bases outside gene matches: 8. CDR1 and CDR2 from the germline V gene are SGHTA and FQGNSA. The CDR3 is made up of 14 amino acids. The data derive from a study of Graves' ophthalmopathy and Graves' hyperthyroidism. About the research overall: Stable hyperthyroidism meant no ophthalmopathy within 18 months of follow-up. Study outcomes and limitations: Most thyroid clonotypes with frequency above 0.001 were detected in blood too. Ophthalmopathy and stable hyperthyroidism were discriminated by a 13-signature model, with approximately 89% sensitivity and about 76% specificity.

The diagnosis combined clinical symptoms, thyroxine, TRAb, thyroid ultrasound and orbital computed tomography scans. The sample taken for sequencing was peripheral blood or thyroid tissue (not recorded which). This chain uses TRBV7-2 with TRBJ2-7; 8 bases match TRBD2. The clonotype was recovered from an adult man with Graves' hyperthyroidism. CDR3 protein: CASSQAGAIDEQYF. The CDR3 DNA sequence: TGTGCCAGCAGCCAAGCGGGAGCTATCGACGAGCAGTACTTC. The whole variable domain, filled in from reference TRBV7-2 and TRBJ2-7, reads GAGVSQSPSNKVTEKGKDVELRCDPISGHTALYWYRQSLGQGLEFLIYFQGNSAPDKSGLPSDRFSAERTGGSVSTLTIQRTQQEDSAVYLCASSQAGAIDEQYFGPGTRLTVT.